The clone carrying this T cell receptor (beta chain) was picked up a small number of times. What it binds is unknown. V lost 0 bases, J lost 0 bases, and 9 bases lay in between. This CDR3 has 14 residues. CDR1 and CDR2 (germline): DFQATT, SNEGSKA (reference sequence). The data were obtained in a study of breast tumors, draining lymph nodes, adjacent tissues. Study conclusions and caveats: Most tumor T cells seemingly derive from lymph node, then expand in tumor.

Using its own MiXCR run on the multiplex PCR reads, TCRdb lists one record per CDR3 protein. The data contain fewer than 150,000 distinct CDR3 sequences, 21% of them singletons. Samples came from axillary lymph nodes draining the breast cancer. The rearrangement uses TRBV20-1 and TRBJ2-7, with D possibly TRBD2 on 6 matching bases. Source material: axillary lymph node tissue. The sequence derives from a female donor with breast cancer. Some clones in this sample may be carry-over from other donors' samples. CDR3 DNA sequence: TGCAGTGCTAGAGATTCCGGGAGCTCCTACGAGCAGTACTTC. Amino acid sequence: CSARDSGSSYEQYF.